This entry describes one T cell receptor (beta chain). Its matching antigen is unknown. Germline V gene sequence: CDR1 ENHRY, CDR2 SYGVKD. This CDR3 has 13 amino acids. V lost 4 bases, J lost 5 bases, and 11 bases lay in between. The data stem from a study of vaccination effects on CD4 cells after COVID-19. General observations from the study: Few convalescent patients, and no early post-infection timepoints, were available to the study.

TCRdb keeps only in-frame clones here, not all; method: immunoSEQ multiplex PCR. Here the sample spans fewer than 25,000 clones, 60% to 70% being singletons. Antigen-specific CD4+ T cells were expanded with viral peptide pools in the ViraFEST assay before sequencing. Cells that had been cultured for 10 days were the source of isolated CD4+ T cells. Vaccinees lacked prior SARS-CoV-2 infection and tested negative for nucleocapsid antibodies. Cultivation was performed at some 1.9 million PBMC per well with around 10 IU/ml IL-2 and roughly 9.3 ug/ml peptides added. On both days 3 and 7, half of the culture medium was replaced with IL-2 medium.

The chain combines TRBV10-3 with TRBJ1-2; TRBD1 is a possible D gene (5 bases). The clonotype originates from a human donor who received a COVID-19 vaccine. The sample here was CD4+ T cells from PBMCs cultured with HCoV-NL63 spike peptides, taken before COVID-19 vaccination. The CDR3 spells CAISVGTEYGYTF. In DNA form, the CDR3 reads TGTGCCATCAGTGTCGGGACCGAGTATGGCTACACCTTC.